Following are 7 T cell receptor beta chains from one sample sequenced in a study of shared clonotypes between healthy human individuals. Measured with immunoSEQ multiplex PCR; TCRdb has only the in-frame clones, and not every one. The table has approximately 2.3 million clones, just over 90% seen once. The sequenced material came from naive CD4+ T cells from PBMCs. Subset given: CD45RA+ positively selected. These receptors all come from a man between 18 and 29 years old in good health. Some clones in this sample may be carry-over from other donors' samples.

This clone was counted a few times. The gene calls are TRBV5-1 and TRBJ1-4; perhaps TRBD1 as D (5 bases). Trimming pared 5 bases from V and 5 bases from J, leaving 13 bases between. Germline V lookup: CDR1 SGHRS, CDR2 YFSETQ. The CDR3 sequence is 14 residues long. The chain's CDR3 is CASSRRDGNEKLFF. The DNA for the CDR3 is TGCGCCAGCAGTCGTCGGGACGGCAATGAAAAACTGTTTTTT.

This chain uses TRBV6-5 with TRBJ2-3; 8 nucleotides line up with TRBD2. The trim removed 4 bases at V and 1 base at J, leaving 7 bases unmatched. Germline assignment: CDR1 MNHEY and CDR2 SVGAGI. The CDR3 length is 16 residues. CDR3 sequence (DNA): TGTGCCAGCAGTTCCATTGCGACTAGCGGCACAGATACGCAGTATTTT. Protein sequence: CASSSIATSGTDTQYF.

The rearrangement links TRBV19 to TRBJ1-1; 12 nucleotides match TRBD1. Trimming took 4 bases from V and 12 from J; bases not matched to a gene: 9. Germline-derived CDR1 and CDR2 are LNHDA and SQIVND (reference sequence). The CDR3 contains 14 residues. This CDR3 is CASSTPGTGGETFF. The CDR3 coding sequence is TGTGCCAGTAGTACACCTGGGACAGGGGGCGAGACTTTCTTT. Full variable domain (rest looked up from reference TRBV19 and TRBJ1-1): DGGITQSPKYLFRKEGQNVTLSCEQNLNHDAMYWYRQDPGQGLRLIYYSQIVNDFQKGDIAEGYSVSREKKESFPLTVTSAQKNPTAFYLCASSTPGTGGETFFGQGTRLTVV.

V and J are TRBV10-3 and TRBJ1-2, with D possibly matching TRBD1 (5 bases). V lost 8 bases and J lost 0, with 10 bases in between. This CDR3 has 13 amino acids. Germline CDR1 reads ENHRY; CDR2 reads SYGVKD. CDR3 DNA sequence: TGTGCCATCGGGGCTGGGGCTAACTATGGCTACACCTTC. Protein: CAIGAGANYGYTF.

CDR3 coding DNA: TGTGCCAGCAGTGAGGAAGCGGGAGTGGGTTACGAGCAGTACTTC. As protein: CASSEEAGVGYEQYF. The chain combines TRBV2 with TRBJ2-7, with TRBD2 matching 8 bases. The CDR3 is made up of 15 amino acids. Germline V CDR1 and CDR2: SNHLY, FYNNEI. V was clipped by 3 bases and J by 4 bases; unmatched bases: 8.

The V and J genes are TRBV7-9 and TRBJ2-1; tentatively, D is TRBD1 (6 bases). The CDR3 loop spans 17 amino acids. Trimming took off 4 bases at V and 5 bases at J, with 21 bases between the two ends. The germline V gene has CDR1 SEHNR and CDR2 FQNEAQ (reference sequence). The CDR3 protein is CASSSLLRDNLNNEQFF. The CDR3 DNA reads as TGTGCCAGCAGCTCATTACTCCGGGACAACTTAAACAATGAGCAGTTCTTC.

The J gene is TRBJ1-5, the V gene TRBV15; 7 bases are a match to TRBD1. V shed 9 bases and J 7 bases; nucleotides not matched to a gene: 9. CDR3 length: 13 residues. Germline assignment: CDR1 LNHNV and CDR2 YYDKDF (reference sequence). Written as DNA, the CDR3 is TGTGCCACGGGGACAGATCGGGAACAGCCCCAGCATTTT. Protein sequence: CATGTDREQPQHF.